These 15 T cell receptor beta chains originate from one sample sequenced in a study of cytomegalovirus exposure and HLA in healthy donors. Primers: 60 Vbeta forward and 13 Jbeta reverse. Only in-frame clones appear in the TCRdb table, and some are missing; sequencing was by immunoSEQ multiplex PCR. This sample has roughly 190,000 clones, with about 85% found just once. Sequenced input: PBMCs. The receptors originated from a boy between 2 and 10 years old in good health and CMV-seronegative.

This chain joins TRBV29-1 and TRBJ2-1, with 12 bases identical to TRBD2. This CDR3 spans 18 amino acids. J was trimmed by 1 base and V by 1 base; bases with no gene match: 8. Germline-derived CDR1 and CDR2 are SQVTM and ANQGSEA. The CDR3, as DNA: TGCAGCGTTGAAGGTATACTAGCGGGAGGTGGGTCCTACAATGAGCAGTTCTTC. It codes for CSVEGILAGGGSYNEQFF.

The chain uses TRBV19 and TRBJ2-7; D not certain. CDR3 length: 13 residues. Trimming cost V 5 bases and J 0 bases, with 8 bases left between them. Germline values: CDR1 LNHDA, CDR2 SQIVND (reference sequence). CDR3 nucleotide sequence: TGTGCCAGTAGTGTCCCCGGCTCCTACGAGCAGTACTTC. Amino acids: CASSVPGSYEQYF. The full variable domain, with the rest looked up from reference TRBV19 and TRBJ2-7, is DGGITQSPKYLFRKEGQNVTLSCEQNLNHDAMYWYRQDPGQGLRLIYYSQIVNDFQKGDIAEGYSVSREKKESFPLTVTSAQKNPTAFYLCASSVPGSYEQYFGPGTRLTVT.

This chain links TRBV28 with TRBJ1-1; 8 bases are shared with TRBD1. This CDR3 region has 12 residues. CDR1 MDHEN and CDR2 SYDVKM come from the germline V gene. V lost 8 bases, J lost 5 bases, and 4 bases stayed unmatched. The CDR3 loop is CASGTGGTEAFF. DNA of the CDR3: TGTGCCAGCGGAACAGGGGGGACTGAAGCTTTCTTT.

This sequence joins TRBV9 and TRBJ2-1; no reliable D call. The CDR3 sequence is 11 residues long. Trimming removed 3 bases at V and 5 bases at J, with 3 bases between. Germline values: CDR1 SGDLS, CDR2 YYNGEE. The CDR3 spells CASSADNEQFF. For the CDR3, the DNA is TGTGCCAGCAGCGCAGACAATGAGCAGTTCTTC.

V and J are TRBV9 and TRBJ1-3; D is unclear. V was clipped by 4 bases and J by 0 bases, with 8 bases between them. Germline V gene lookup returns CDR1 SGDLS and CDR2 YYNGEE. This CDR3 comprises 14 residues. The DNA of the CDR3 is TGTGCCAGCAGCCCAGGTTTCTCTGGAAACACCATATATTTT. Translation: CASSPGFSGNTIYF.

The chain employs TRBV4-1 and TRBJ1-1, with a possible D match to TRBD1 (5 bases). The CDR3 has 15 amino acids. V gave up 3 bases and J gave up 1 base, with 12 bases separating them. The germline V gene encodes CDR1 MGHRA and CDR2 YSYEKL. The CDR3 spells CASSHPPGGNTEAFF. In DNA, the CDR3 is TGCGCCAGCAGCCACCCCCCCGGGGGGAACACTGAAGCTTTCTTT.

This clone has just a few counts. The chain is built from TRBV29-1 and TRBJ1-2; maybe TRBD1 (6 bases). CDR1 SQVTM and CDR2 ANQGSEA come from the germline V gene. Trimming took off 3 bases at V and 7 bases at J, with 21 bases between the two ends. This CDR3 is built from 15 residues. In DNA form, the CDR3 reads TGCAGCGTTGAGGGTGGAGGGGGGGGTGATTTTGGCTACACCTTC. The encoded protein is CSVEGGGGGDFGYTF.

V gene TRBV2 combines with J gene TRBJ1-6, with TRBD1 as a possible D gene (6 bases). Germline CDR1 SNHLY, CDR2 FYNNEI. The CDR3 has 13 residues. Trimming shortened V by 3 bases and J by 9 bases, and 9 bases separated the two germline ends. The CDR3, as DNA: TGTGCCAGCAGTGACAGGGGCGGTTCACCCCTCCACTTT. This codes for CASSDRGGSPLHF.

The chain carries TRBV4-2 and TRBJ2-3, with 11 nucleotides matching TRBD2. This CDR3 spans 20 amino acids. CDR1 is LGHNA and CDR2 is YNFKEQ in the germline V gene. V shed 0 bases and J 0 bases; nucleotides not matched to a gene: 11. The CDR3 coding sequence is TGTGCCAGCAGCCAAGAGTTCGGCACTAGCGGGGGCCCTAGCACAGATACGCAGTATTTT. Translation gives CASSQEFGTSGGPSTDTQYF.

The chain carries TRBV7-2 and TRBJ2-7; 12 positions agree with TRBD2. Per germline, CDR1 SGHTA and CDR2 FQGNSA. The CDR3 contains 17 residues. V was clipped by 1 base and J by 0 bases; unmatched bases: 4. The CDR3 DNA follows: TGTGCCAGCAGCTTAGGGACTAGCGGGGACTTCTCCTACGAGCAGTACTTC. This gives the protein CASSLGTSGDFSYEQYF.

V and J are TRBV7-8 and TRBJ1-4; 11 bases are a match to TRBD1. With 3 bases clipped from V and 2 bases from J, the junction kept 5 bases outside the gene matches. This CDR3 region has 17 residues. CDR1 is SGHVS and CDR2 is FQNEAQ in the germline V gene. As DNA, the CDR3 is TGTGCCAGCAGCTTCGGGACAGGGGGAGCCACTAATGAAAAACTGTTTTTT. Amino acids: CASSFGTGGATNEKLFF.

The V and J genes are TRBV10-3 and TRBJ2-7; 8 nucleotides match TRBD1. With V trimmed by 11 bases and J by 2 bases, 11 bases remained unmatched. Germline CDR1 and CDR2: ENHRY and SYGVKD. The CDR3 loop spans 14 amino acids. For the CDR3, the DNA is TGTGCCGGAGACCGGGACAGGAGCACCTACGAGCAGTACTTC. Translating gives CAGDRDRSTYEQYF.

This chain uses TRBV7-9 with TRBJ2-1, with 13 positions matching TRBD2. Germline CDR1 SEHNR, CDR2 FQNEAQ (reference sequence). J was trimmed by 4 bases and V by 4 bases; bases with no gene match: 10. CDR3 length: 18 amino acids. In DNA, the CDR3 is TGTGCCAGCAGCTCAGGACTAGCGGGAGTCACTCAATACAATGAGCAGTTCTTC. The encoded protein is CASSSGLAGVTQYNEQFF.

The chain recombines TRBV27 with TRBJ1-2; D remains unclear. The CDR3 is 17 amino acids. The V gene lost 4 bases and the J gene lost 0 bases, with 18 bases spanning the gap. Looked up from germline, CDR1 is MNHEY and CDR2 is SMNVEV (reference sequence). This CDR3 reads CASSSRGSVASNYGYTF. The CDR3 nucleotides are TGTGCCAGCAGTTCCCGAGGATCTGTGGCTTCTAACTATGGCTACACCTTC.

This clone was counted once. The V and J genes are TRBV5-1 and TRBJ2-3, with D uncertain. The germline gives CDR1 SGHRS, CDR2 YFSETQ. CDR3 size: 14 residues. The V gene lost 0 bases and the J gene lost 2 bases, with 7 bases spanning the gap. As DNA, the CDR3 is TGCGCCAGCAGCTTGGAACAGTACACAGATACGCAGTATTTT. It encodes CASSLEQYTDTQYF. Full variable domain (rest looked up from reference TRBV5-1 and TRBJ2-3): KAGVTQTPRYLIKTRGQQVTLSCSPISGHRSVSWYQQTPGQGLQFLFEYFSETQRNKGNFPGRFSGRQFSNSRSEMNVSTLELGDSALYLCASSLEQYTDTQYFGPGTRLTVL.